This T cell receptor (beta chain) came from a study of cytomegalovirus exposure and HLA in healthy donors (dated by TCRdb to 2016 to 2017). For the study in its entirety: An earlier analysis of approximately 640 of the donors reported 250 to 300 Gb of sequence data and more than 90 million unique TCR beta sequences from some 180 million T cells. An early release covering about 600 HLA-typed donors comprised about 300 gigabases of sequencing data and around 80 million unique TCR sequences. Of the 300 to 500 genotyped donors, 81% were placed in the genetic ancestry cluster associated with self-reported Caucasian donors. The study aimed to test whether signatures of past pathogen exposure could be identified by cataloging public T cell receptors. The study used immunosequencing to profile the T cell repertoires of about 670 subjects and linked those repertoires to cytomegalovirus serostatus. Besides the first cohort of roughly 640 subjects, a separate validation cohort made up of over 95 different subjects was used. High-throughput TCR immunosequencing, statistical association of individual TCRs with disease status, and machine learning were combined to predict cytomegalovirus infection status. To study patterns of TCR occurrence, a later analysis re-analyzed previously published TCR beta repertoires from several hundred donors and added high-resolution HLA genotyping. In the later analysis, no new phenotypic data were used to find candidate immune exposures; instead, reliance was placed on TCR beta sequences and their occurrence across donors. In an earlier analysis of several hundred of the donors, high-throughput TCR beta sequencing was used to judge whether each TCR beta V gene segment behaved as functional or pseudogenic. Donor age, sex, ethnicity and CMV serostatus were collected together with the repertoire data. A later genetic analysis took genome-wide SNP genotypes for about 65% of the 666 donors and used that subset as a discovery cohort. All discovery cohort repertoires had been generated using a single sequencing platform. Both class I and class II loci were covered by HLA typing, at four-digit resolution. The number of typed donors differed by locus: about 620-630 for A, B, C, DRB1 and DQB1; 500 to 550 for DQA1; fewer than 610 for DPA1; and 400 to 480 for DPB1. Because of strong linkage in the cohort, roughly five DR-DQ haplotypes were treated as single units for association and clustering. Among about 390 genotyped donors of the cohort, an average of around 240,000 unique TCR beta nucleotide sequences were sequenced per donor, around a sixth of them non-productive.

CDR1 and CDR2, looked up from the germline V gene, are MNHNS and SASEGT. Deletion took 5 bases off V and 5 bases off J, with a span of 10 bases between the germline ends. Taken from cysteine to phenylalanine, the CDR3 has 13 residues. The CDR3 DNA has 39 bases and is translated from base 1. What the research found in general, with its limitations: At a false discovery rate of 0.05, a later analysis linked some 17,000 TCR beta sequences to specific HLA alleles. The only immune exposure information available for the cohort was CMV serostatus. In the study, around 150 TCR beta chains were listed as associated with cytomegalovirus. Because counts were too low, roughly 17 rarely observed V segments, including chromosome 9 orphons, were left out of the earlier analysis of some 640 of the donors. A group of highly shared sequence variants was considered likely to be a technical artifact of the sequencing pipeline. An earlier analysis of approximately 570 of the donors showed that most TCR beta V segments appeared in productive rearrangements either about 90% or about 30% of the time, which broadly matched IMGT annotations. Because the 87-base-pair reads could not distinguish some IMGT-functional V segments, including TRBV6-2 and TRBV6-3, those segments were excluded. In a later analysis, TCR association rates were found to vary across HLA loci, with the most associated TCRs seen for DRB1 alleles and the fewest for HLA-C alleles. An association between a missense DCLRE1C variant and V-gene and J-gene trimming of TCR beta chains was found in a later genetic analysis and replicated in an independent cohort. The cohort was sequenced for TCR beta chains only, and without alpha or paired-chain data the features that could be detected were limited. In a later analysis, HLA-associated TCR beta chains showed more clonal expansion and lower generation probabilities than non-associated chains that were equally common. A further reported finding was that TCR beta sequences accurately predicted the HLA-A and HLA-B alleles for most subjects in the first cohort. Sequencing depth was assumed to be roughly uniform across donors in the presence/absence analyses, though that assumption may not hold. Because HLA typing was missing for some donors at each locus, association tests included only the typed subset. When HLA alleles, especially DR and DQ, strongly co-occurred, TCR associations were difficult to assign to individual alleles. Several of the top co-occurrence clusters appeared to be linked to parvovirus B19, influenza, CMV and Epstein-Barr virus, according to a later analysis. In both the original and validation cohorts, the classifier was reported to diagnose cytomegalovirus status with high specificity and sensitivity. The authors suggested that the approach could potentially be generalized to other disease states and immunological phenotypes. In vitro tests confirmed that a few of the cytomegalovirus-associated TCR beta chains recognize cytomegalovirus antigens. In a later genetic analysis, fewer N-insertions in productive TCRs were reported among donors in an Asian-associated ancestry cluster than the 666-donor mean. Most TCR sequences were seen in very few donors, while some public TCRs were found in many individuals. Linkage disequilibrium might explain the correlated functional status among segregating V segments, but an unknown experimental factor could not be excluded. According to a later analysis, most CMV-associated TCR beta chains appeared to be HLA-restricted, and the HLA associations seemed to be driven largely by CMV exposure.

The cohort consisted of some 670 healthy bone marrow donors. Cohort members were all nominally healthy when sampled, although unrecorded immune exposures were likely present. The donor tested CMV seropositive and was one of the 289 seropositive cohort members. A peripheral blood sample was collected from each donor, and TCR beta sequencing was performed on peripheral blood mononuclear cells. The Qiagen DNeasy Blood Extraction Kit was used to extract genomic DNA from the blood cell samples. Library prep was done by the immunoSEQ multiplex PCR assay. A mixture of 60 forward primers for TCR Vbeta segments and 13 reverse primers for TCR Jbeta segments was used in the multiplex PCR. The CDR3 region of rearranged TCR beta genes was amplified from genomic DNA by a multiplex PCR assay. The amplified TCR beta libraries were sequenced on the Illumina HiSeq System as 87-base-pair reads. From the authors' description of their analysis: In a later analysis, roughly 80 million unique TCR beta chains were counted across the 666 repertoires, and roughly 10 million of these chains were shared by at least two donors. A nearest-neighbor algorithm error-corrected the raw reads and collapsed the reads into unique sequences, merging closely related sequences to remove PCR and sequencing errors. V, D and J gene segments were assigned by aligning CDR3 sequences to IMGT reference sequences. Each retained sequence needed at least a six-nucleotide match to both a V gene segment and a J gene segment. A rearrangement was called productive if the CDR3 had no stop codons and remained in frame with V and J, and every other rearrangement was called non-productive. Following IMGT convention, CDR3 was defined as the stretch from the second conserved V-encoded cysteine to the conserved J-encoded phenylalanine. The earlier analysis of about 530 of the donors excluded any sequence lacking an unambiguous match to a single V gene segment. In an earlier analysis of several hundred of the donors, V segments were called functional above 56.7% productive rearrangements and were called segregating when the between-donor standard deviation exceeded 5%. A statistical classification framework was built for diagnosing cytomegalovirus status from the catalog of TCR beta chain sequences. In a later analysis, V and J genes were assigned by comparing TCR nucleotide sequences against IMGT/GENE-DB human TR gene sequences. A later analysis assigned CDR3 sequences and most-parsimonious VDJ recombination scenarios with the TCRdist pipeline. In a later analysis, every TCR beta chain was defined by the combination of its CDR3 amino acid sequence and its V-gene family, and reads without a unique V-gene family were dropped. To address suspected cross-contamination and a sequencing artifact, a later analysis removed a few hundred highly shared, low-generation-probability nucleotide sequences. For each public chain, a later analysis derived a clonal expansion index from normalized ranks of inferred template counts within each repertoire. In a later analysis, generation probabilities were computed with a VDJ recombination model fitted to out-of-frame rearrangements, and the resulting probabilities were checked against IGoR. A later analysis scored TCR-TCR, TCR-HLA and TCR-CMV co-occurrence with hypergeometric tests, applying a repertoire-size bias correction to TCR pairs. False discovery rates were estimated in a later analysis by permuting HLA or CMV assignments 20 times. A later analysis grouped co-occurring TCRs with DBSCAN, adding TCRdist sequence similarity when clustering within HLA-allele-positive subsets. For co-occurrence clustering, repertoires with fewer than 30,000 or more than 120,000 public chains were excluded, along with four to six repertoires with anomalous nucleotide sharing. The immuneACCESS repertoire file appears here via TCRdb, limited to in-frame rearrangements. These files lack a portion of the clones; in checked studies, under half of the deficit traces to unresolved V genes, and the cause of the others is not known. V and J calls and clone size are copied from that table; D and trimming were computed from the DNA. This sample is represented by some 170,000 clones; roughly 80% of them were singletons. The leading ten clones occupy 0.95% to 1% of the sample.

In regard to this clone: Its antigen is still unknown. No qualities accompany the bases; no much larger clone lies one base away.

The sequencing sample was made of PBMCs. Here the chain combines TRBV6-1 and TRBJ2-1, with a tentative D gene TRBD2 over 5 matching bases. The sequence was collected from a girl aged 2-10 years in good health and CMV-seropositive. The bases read TGTGCCAGCAGTTTTCTAGCAAACAATGAGCAGTTCTTC. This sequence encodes CASSFLANNEQFF.